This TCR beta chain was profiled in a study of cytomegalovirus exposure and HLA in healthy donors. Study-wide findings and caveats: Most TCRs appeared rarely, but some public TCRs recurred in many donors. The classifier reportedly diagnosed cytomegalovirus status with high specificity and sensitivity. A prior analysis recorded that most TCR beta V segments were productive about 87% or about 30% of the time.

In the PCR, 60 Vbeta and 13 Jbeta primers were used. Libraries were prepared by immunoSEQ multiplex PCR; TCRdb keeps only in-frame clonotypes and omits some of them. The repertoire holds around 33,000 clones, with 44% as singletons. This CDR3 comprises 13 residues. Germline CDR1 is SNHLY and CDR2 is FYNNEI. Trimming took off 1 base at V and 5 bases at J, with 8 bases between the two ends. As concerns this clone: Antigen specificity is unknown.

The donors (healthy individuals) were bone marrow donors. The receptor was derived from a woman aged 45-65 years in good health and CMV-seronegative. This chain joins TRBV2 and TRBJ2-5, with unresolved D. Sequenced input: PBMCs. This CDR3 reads CASSEGPWETQYF. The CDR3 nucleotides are TGTGCCAGCAGTGAAGGGCCTTGGGAGACCCAGTACTTC.